Below, 27 T cell receptor beta chains from the same sample are listed, as sequenced in a study of T-cell memory formation after mild COVID-19. TCRdb analysed the 5' RACE reads with MiXCR anew, one entry per CDR3 protein. The sample consists of just over 60,000 distinct CDR3 sequences, around 10% of them appearing once. What was sequenced was PBMCs or a T cell subset sorted from them (not recorded which). The receptors shown here come from a young man who had mild COVID-19 (a few samples of this study predate the infection). Cell type and time point are not known.

This clonotype was recorded many times. The chain links TRBV5-1 to TRBJ2-3, with 9 nucleotides matching TRBD1. The CDR3 sequence is 15 residues long. V trimming: 0 bases; J trimming: 6 bases; junction bases outside the gene matches: 5. The germline gives CDR1 SGHRS, CDR2 YFSETQ. CDR3 residues: CASSLGTGVVDTQYF. The CDR3 region has the DNA TGCGCCAGCAGCTTGGGGACAGGGGTTGTGGATACGCAGTATTTT.

The chain recombines TRBV7-9 with TRBJ1-2; D remains unclear. Trimming removed 5 bases from V and 6 bases from J, with 10 bases in between. In germline, CDR1 is SEHNR, CDR2 FQNEAQ (reference sequence). The CDR3 runs to 12 residues. For the CDR3, the DNA is TGTGCCAGCAGCCCGATGGGCGATGGCTACACCTTC. Protein product: CASSPMGDGYTF.

The rearrangement joins TRBV5-1 to TRBJ2-1; no clear D. Germline CDR1 is SGHRS and CDR2 is YFSETQ. There are 14 residues in the CDR3. The V end was cut by 4 bases, the J end by 7 bases, with 15 bases between. CDR3 bases: TGCGCCAGCAGCCCTCCATCGGCTCCAAATGAGCAGTTCTTC. Residues: CASSPPSAPNEQFF.

The chain recombines TRBV5-1 with TRBJ2-5; 9 bases match TRBD2. Germline lookup yields CDR1 SGHRS and CDR2 YFSETQ. V gave up 2 bases and J gave up 5 bases; unmatched junction bases: 7. This CDR3 is built from 15 residues. The CDR3 here is CASSFDSGGLETQYF. Here the CDR3 DNA reads TGCGCCAGCAGCTTCGATAGCGGGGGTCTGGAGACCCAGTACTTC.

V is TRBV2 and J is TRBJ2-1, with 11 bases lining up with TRBD2. The trim removed 4 bases at V and 10 bases at J, leaving 9 bases unmatched. Germline assignment: CDR1 SNHLY and CDR2 FYNNEI. The CDR3 runs to 15 residues. The CDR3 loop is CASSVKLAGVQEQFF. Written as DNA, the CDR3 is TGTGCCAGCAGTGTTAAACTAGCGGGGGTTCAGGAGCAGTTCTTC. Combining the CDR3 with reference TRBV2 and TRBJ2-1 gives the whole variable domain EPEVTQTPSHQVTQMGQEVILRCVPISNHLYFYWYRQILGQKVEFLVSFYNNEISEKSEIFDDQFSVERPDGSNFTLKIRSTKLEDSAMYFCASSVKLAGVQEQFFGPGTRLTVL.

The sample holds a few counts of this clonotype. This sequence joins TRBV4-1 and TRBJ1-1; D might be TRBD1 (6 bases). The CDR3 loop spans 16 amino acids. Germline loops: CDR1 MGHRA, CDR2 YSYEKL. Trimming cost V 1 base and J 1 base, with 13 bases left between them. The CDR3 nucleotides read TGCGCCAGCAGCCAAGCCACGGGACATTCGAACACTGAAGCTTTCTTT. Its translation is CASSQATGHSNTEAFF.

J is TRBJ2-2 and V is TRBV20-1; possibly TRBD1 for D (6 bases). Germline CDR1 is DFQATT and CDR2 is SNEGSKA (reference sequence). The CDR3 length is 12 residues. V dropped 7 bases and J dropped 6 bases, with 12 bases sitting between them. The CDR3: CSGSGGAGELFF. The CDR3 region has the DNA TGCAGTGGCAGTGGGGGCGCCGGGGAGCTGTTTTTT.

In its sample, this clonotype was seen a few times. The chain couples TRBV6-2 or TRBV6-3 to TRBJ2-7; D gene ambiguous. With 6 bases removed from V and 3 bases from J, the gap between germline ends came to 12 bases. The CDR3 contains 13 residues. The V gene's germline CDR1 is MNHEY and CDR2 SVGEGT. CDR3 bases: TGTGCCAGCAGCCGGACGGACCTCTACGAGCAGTACTTC. It specifies CASSRTDLYEQYF.

In this sample, this clonotype turned up many times. V is TRBV28 and J is TRBJ1-1; D perhaps matches TRBD1 (5 bases). This CDR3 has 11 residues. Per germline, CDR1 MDHEN and CDR2 SYDVKM. Trimming cost V 3 bases and J 11 bases, with 10 bases left between them. Written as DNA, the CDR3 is TGTGCCAGCAGTTTCCGGGAGGGGGCTTTCTTT. Translating gives CASSFREGAFF.

This clonotype was picked up a small number of times. V usage is TRBV5-1 and J usage is TRBJ2-3; 7 bases are a match to TRBD2. In germline, CDR1 is SGHRS, CDR2 YFSETQ. V shed 0 bases and J 1 base; nucleotides not matched to a gene: 5. The length of the CDR3 is 16 residues. The chain's CDR3 is CASSLAAAGGTDTQYF. The CDR3 DNA reads as TGCGCCAGCAGCTTGGCCGCGGCGGGGGGCACAGATACGCAGTATTTT.

The gene calls are TRBV2 and TRBJ2-2; 9 nucleotides align to TRBD2. After removal of 6 bases from V and 1 base from J, the junction contained 6 bases not matched to a gene. Germline V gene sequence: CDR1 SNHLY, CDR2 FYNNEI. This CDR3 comprises 16 residues. The DNA of the CDR3 is TGTGCCAGCAGACGAGGGACTAGCCAGAACACCGGGGAGCTGTTTTTT. As protein: CASRRGTSQNTGELFF. The whole variable domain, filled in from reference TRBV2 and TRBJ2-2, reads EPEVTQTPSHQVTQMGQEVILRCVPISNHLYFYWYRQILGQKVEFLVSFYNNEISEKSEIFDDQFSVERPDGSNFTLKIRSTKLEDSAMYFCASRRGTSQNTGELFFGEGSRLTVL.

This clonotype was seen a few times. The genes are TRBV20-1 and TRBJ2-7; D is possibly TRBD1 (5 bases). Trimming removed 0 bases from V and 2 bases from J, with 17 bases in between. The CDR3 is 16 residues long. The germline CDR1 and CDR2 sequences are DFQATT and SNEGSKA (reference sequence). The CDR3 loop reads CSARDVLGAPPYEQYF. CDR3 DNA: TGCAGTGCTAGAGACGTGCTAGGGGCCCCGCCCTACGAGCAGTACTTC.

There are a few counts of this clonotype. V usage is TRBV5-1 and J usage is TRBJ2-5; tentatively, D is TRBD2 (6 bases). Germline V gene lookup returns CDR1 SGHRS and CDR2 YFSETQ. V was trimmed by 3 bases and J by 2 bases, leaving 11 bases between them. CDR3 size: 14 residues. The CDR3 nucleotides read TGCGCCAGCAGCTCCCGGACTAATCAAGAGACCCAGTACTTC. It specifies CASSSRTNQETQYF.

The genes are TRBV3-1 and TRBJ2-7; D unresolved. The V end lost 4 bases, the J end lost 4 bases, and 14 bases lay between the germline ends. This CDR3 region has 14 residues. Germline loops: CDR1 LGHDT, CDR2 YNNKEL (reference sequence). In nucleotides, the CDR3 is TGTGCCAGCAGCCCATGGGGAAAAGAATACGAGCAGTACTTC. Protein product: CASSPWGKEYEQYF.

This chain joins TRBV25-1 and TRBJ2-2; 8 bases align to TRBD2. CDR3 length equals 12 residues. The J segment lost 5 bases and the V segment lost 8 bases, leaving 1 base of the junction unmatched. CDR1 and CDR2 from the germline V gene are MGHDK and SYGVNS. CDR3 amino acids: CASGTRTGELFF. The CDR3 DNA is TGTGCCAGCGGGACTAGGACCGGGGAGCTGTTTTTT.

This clonotype was observed a few times. The J gene is TRBJ2-3, the V gene TRBV28; D is unclear. Germline CDR1 reads MDHEN; CDR2 reads SYDVKM. The V end was cut by 5 bases, the J end by 3 bases, with 9 bases between. The CDR3 sequence is 13 residues long. The CDR3 loop is CASSPPATDTQYF. Written as DNA, the CDR3 is TGTGCCAGCAGTCCCCCAGCGACAGATACGCAGTATTTT.

This clonotype appeared many times. V gene TRBV5-1 combines with J gene TRBJ2-5, with D perhaps TRBD1 (5 bases). Germline values: CDR1 SGHRS, CDR2 YFSETQ. The CDR3 is 14 residues long. Trimming cost V 0 bases and J 5 bases, with 11 bases left between them. CDR3 DNA: TGCGCCAGCAGCTTGGAGCAGGGAAGGGAGACCCAGTACTTC. Its translation is CASSLEQGRETQYF.

Only a few counts were recorded for this clonotype. The V and J genes are TRBV6-1 and TRBJ2-7, with a possible D match to TRBD1 (5 bases). The CDR3 has 14 amino acids. Germline V gene sequence: CDR1 MNHNS, CDR2 SASEGT. With 0 bases removed from V and 6 bases from J, the gap between germline ends came to 12 bases. The CDR3 bases are TGTGCCAGCAGTGAAGCGAGGCAGGGCTCCGAGCAGTACTTC. Residues: CASSEARQGSEQYF.

V and J are TRBV28 and TRBJ2-6, with D possibly TRBD2 on 5 matching bases. The CDR3 extends over 15 amino acids. Trimming cost V 2 bases and J 2 bases, with 7 bases left between them. CDR1 is MDHEN, CDR2 SYDVKM, per germline. DNA for the CDR3: TGTGCCAGCAGTTTAGCCGGGACTGGGGCCAACGTCCTGACTTTC. As protein: CASSLAGTGANVLTF.

The CDR3: CASSPWKHGGETQYF. The CDR3 DNA reads as TGTGCCAGCAGTCCCTGGAAGCATGGGGGAGAGACCCAGTACTTC. The gene calls are TRBV27 and TRBJ2-5, with D perhaps given as TRBD1 or TRBD2 (5 bases each). The CDR3 is made up of 15 amino acids. Germline loops: CDR1 MNHEY, CDR2 SMNVEV (reference sequence). V lost 5 bases, J lost 4 bases, and 17 bases lay in between.

The table lists this clonotype with a few counts. The chain recombines TRBV6-5 with TRBJ2-2; D is possibly TRBD1 (6 bases). The germline V gene encodes CDR1 MNHEY and CDR2 SVGAGI. V was shortened by 5 bases and J by 1 base, with 8 bases between the two germline ends. The CDR3 is 14 residues long. CDR3 DNA sequence: TGTGCCAGCAGTAGGGGGTGGAACACCGGGGAGCTGTTTTTT. This translates into CASSRGWNTGELFF.

The chain carries TRBV5-4 and TRBJ2-2, with TRBD2 matching over 7 bases. Germline CDR1 is SGHNT and CDR2 is YYREEE (reference sequence). The CDR3 covers 15 residues. V was clipped by 4 bases and J by 1 base; unmatched bases: 4. The DNA for the CDR3 is TGTGCCAGCAGCCCGGGACTACAGAACACCGGGGAGCTGTTTTTT. This sequence encodes CASSPGLQNTGELFF.

This clonotype has more than one count but fewer than ten. The genes are TRBV5-1 and TRBJ2-3; D uncertain. Germline V gene lookup returns CDR1 SGHRS and CDR2 YFSETQ. This CDR3 contains 13 residues. The V end lost 4 bases, the J end lost 3 bases, and 9 bases lay between the germline ends. CDR3 sequence (DNA): TGCGCCAGCAGCGGCATAGATACAGATACGCAGTATTTT. Protein product: CASSGIDTDTQYF. Supplemented by reference TRBV5-1 and TRBJ2-3, the full variable domain reads KAGVTQTPRYLIKTRGQQVTLSCSPISGHRSVSWYQQTPGQGLQFLFEYFSETQRNKGNFPGRFSGRQFSNSRSEMNVSTLELGDSALYLCASSGIDTDTQYFGPGTRLTVL.

This chain joins TRBV7-2 and TRBJ1-1, with 7 bases lining up with TRBD1. The CDR3 contains 17 residues. Germline CDR1 is SGHTA and CDR2 is FQGNSA. With 1 base clipped from V and 8 bases from J, the junction kept 16 bases outside the gene matches. DNA for the CDR3: TGTGCCAGCAGCTTAGTCGCAGGGGGGCATAAACGACGAGAAGCTTTCTTT. Protein product: CASSLVAGGHKRREAFF.

The rearrangement uses TRBV5-4 and TRBJ2-2, with TRBD1 matching over 7 bases. Germline-derived CDR1 and CDR2 are SGHNT and YYREEE (reference sequence). The CDR3 covers 16 residues. With 7 bases clipped from V and 4 bases from J, the junction kept 13 bases outside the gene matches. In nucleotides, the CDR3 is TGTGCCAGCGGGCCGGTCGAGGGGGCGCCCACCGGGGAGCTGTTTTTT. This encodes CASGPVEGAPTGELFF.

This clonotype was recorded a few times. This sequence joins TRBV6-5 and TRBJ2-7; D is undetermined. The CDR3 covers 12 residues. The germline V and J ends were trimmed by 7 bases and 2 bases, with 9 bases remaining between them. Germline V gene sequence: CDR1 MNHEY, CDR2 SVGAGI. CDR3 region: CASKPMPYEQYV. The CDR3 nucleotides are TGTGCCAGCAAACCGATGCCCTACGAGCAGTACGTC.

In this sample, this clonotype turned up a few times. The chain links TRBV7-2 to TRBJ2-7, with 10 bases fitting TRBD1. Germline V CDR1 and CDR2: SGHTA, FQGNSA. The junction had 10 bases not matched to a gene; V was cut back by 4 bases and J by 4 bases. The CDR3 has 16 residues. CDR3 DNA sequence: TGTGCCAGCAGCTCCACGGGAGGACAGGGGGGATACGAGCAGTACTTC. Translating gives CASSSTGGQGGYEQYF.